This T cell receptor (beta chain) came from a study of blood T cell repertoires in COVID-19. J lost 0 bases, V lost 7 bases, and 4 bases had no gene match. Per the germline V gene, CDR1 is LNHDA and CDR2 is SQIVND (reference sequence). CDR3 length: 14 residues. In the authors' methods: It was from reference gene primer amplification that nucleated cell counts were estimated. Libraries were prepared by immunoSEQ multiplex PCR; TCRdb keeps only in-frame clonotypes and omits some of them. The D gene and trimming were derived from the DNA, and the V and J assignments and clone size from that table. The table includes 120,000 or so clones, over 75% detected once.

The chain is built from TRBV19 and TRBJ2-3; 7 bases line up with TRBD2. The sample was peripheral blood. The receptor was derived from a woman of 80 years or more with acute or convalescent COVID-19. CDR3 nucleotides: TGTGCCAGTACAAGCGGGGTGAGCACAGATACGCAGTATTTT. This codes for CASTSGVSTDTQYF. Looking up the rest from reference TRBV19 and TRBJ2-3 gives the full variable domain: DGGITQSPKYLFRKEGQNVTLSCEQNLNHDAMYWYRQDPGQGLRLIYYSQIVNDFQKGDIAEGYSVSREKKESFPLTVTSAQKNPTAFYLCASTSGVSTDTQYFGPGTRLTVL.